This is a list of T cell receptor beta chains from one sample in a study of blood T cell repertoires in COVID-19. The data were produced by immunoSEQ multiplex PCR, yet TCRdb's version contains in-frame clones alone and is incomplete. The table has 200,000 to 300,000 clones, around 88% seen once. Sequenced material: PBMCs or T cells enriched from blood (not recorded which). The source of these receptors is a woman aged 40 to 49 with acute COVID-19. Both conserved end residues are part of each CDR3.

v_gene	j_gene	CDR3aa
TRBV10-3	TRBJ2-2	CAISWTSGGADTGELFF
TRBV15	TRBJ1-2	CATSRPDRAYGYTF
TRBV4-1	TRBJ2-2	CASSPGLARSRGELFF
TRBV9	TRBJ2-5	CASSVGMRETQYF
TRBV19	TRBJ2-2	CASSIQGNTGELFF
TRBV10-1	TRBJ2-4	CAISGQAKNIQYF
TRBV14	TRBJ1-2	CASSQQNTPYGYTF
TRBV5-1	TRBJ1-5	CASSLEGGPNQPQHF
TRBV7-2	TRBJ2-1	CASSYKRGPYNEQFF
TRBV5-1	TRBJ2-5	CASSEVAGGETQYF
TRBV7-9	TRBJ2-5	CASNALAPQETQYF
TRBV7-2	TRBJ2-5	CASSDPGQGAEETQYF
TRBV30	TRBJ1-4	CAWKIYSTNEKLFF
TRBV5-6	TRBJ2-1	CASSAVDRGADNEQFF
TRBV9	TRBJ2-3	CASSGTGTDTQYF
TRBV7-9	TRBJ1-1	CASRQTPNTEAFF
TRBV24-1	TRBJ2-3	CATRGTSGRTDTQYF
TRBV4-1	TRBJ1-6	CASSQGRGVPSPYSPLHF
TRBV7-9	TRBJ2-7	CASSLDGGEQYF
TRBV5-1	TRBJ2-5	CASSPGTSGRVGGETQYF
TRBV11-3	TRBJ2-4	CASSLSSAKGNIQYF
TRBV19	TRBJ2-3	CASRGTSGLTDTQYF
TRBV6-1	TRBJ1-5	CASSDIDRADQPQHF
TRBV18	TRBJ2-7	CASSPSPRGTTYEQYF
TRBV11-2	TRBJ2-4	CASSLDGGNRNIQYF
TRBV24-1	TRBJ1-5	CATSDPNRVANQPQHF
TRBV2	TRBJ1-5	CASGGQTTSGQPQHF
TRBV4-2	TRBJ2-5	CASSQGEGGSWQETQYF